This T cell receptor beta chain comes out of a study of shared clonotypes between healthy human individuals. General study findings and limits: An effect of sequencing depth on clonotype sharing among donors was expected.

The germline V and J ends were trimmed by 5 bases and 7 bases, with 17 bases remaining between them. CDR1 and CDR2 (germline): SGHAT, FQNNGV. The CDR3 covers 14 residues. As concerns this clone: Antigen specificity is unknown.

Source study methods: Filtering was not the same, since immunoSEQ gave junction-only sequences without quality scores. The table came from immunoSEQ multiplex PCR; TCRdb's copy has only in-frame clones and leaves some out. Clone size and V and J calls were adopted from that table, with D and trimming inferred from the DNA. This sample has about 450,000 clones, with 79% found just once. The TCR originated in a woman in her forties in good health. Some clones in this sample may be carry-over from other donors' samples. The V gene is TRBV11-2, the J gene TRBJ1-2; D call uncertain. Material for sequencing was PBMCs. The CDR3 loop reads CASSTPPQPAGYTF. In nucleotides, the CDR3 is TGTGCCAGCAGCACCCCCCCTCAGCCGGCTGGCTACACCTTC.